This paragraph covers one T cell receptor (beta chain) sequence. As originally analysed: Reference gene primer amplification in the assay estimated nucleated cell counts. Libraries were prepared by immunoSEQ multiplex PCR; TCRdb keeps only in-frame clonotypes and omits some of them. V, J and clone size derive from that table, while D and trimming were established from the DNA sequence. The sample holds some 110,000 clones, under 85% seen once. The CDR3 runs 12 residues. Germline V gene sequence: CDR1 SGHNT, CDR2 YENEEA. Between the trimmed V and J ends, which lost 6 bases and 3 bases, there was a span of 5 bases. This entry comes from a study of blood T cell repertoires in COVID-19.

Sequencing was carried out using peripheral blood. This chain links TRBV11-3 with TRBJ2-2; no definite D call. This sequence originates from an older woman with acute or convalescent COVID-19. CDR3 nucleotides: TGTGCCAGCAGTTCGGACACCGGGGAGCTGTTTTTT. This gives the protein CASSSDTGELFF.